Included here is one T cell receptor beta chain sequence, with context. These data come from a study of blood T cell repertoires in COVID-19. Across the study: Acute and convalescent COVID-19 specimens originated in the United States, Italy and Spain. The cDNA or gDNA used as material had been derived from T cells, B-cell-depleted T cells, or PBMCs.

The CDR3 runs to 17 residues. Germline loops: CDR1 LNHDA, CDR2 SQIVND (reference sequence). With V trimmed by 7 bases and J by 4 bases, 13 bases remained unmatched. Authors' analysis steps: Counts of nucleated cells, estimated from reference gene primer amplification, were obtained. Some clones are missing from TCRdb's copy, which holds only in-frame ones; the method was immunoSEQ multiplex PCR. The V and J calls and the clone size are those of that table, but D and trimming were determined from the DNA. The profile shows a few hundred thousand clones, around 88% of them singletons. Sequenced input: peripheral blood. This rearrangement joins TRBV19 to TRBJ2-2; 9 nucleotides match TRBD2. This sequence was found in a man of 80 years or more with acute or convalescent COVID-19. The DNA of the CDR3 is TGTGCCAGTACCCATCGGCCGGGACTAGCATCCACCGGGGAGCTGTTTTTT. Amino acid sequence: CASTHRPGLASTGELFF.